This T cell receptor beta chain was captured in a study of blood T cells in healthy people across ages. Study findings and constraints: Getting older went along with TCR beta diversity per million T cells dropping roughly linearly. With naive T cell percentage, TCR beta diversity showed a strong correlation.

Through a sample-barcoded 5' primer and a J-beta primer mix, a second PCR was run for roughly 6 to 11 cycles. Via MiXCR, TCRdb re-called the 5' RACE reads, giving one row per CDR3 protein. The table has about 640,000 distinct CDR3 sequences, roughly 30% seen once. The CDR3 runs 14 residues. The V and J ends lost 5 bases and 6 bases respectively, with 14 bases between them. CDR1 SGHTA and CDR2 FQGTGA come from the germline V gene. This clonotype has at least ten counts. Its antigen is undetermined. The sequence was collected from an elderly woman in good health. This chain links TRBV7-3 with TRBJ2-1; TRBD2 might be the D (7 bases). Input material: blood. CDR3 nucleotide sequence: TGTGCCAGCAGCCTTAACGGGGGGCCCAATGAGCAGTTCTTC. It encodes CASSLNGGPNEQFF.